Given below is one T cell receptor (beta chain) in context. The antigen remains unidentified. Through template switching, a universal primer site was introduced, and the cDNA contained unique molecular identifiers. TCRdb fed the 5' RACE reads into MiXCR, producing one record per CDR3 protein. The data contain around 510,000 distinct CDR3 sequences, 14% of them seen just once; the ten biggest clones take up 0.95% to 1%. The sample comes from a study of identical twins. Notes on the study in general: Insertions ran lower in abundant cord blood beta clonotypes, though not in memory repertoires.

The CDR3 consists of 16 residues. The germline CDR1 and CDR2 sequences are SGDLS and YYNGEE. V was pared by 0 bases and J by 5 bases, with 7 bases of the junction left unmatched. This same sample was also part of a study on yellow fever vaccine responses in identical twins. According to that study: Among the twins, the vaccine T cell response reportedly seemed partly convergent and partly personalized.

The sample consisted of CD4+ T cells sorted from blood. The gene calls are TRBV9 and TRBJ2-1, with 8 bases that match TRBD2. The TCR sequence derives from a woman aged 18-29 years in good health. The CDR3 loop reads CASSVGGAGAHNEQFF. In DNA form, the CDR3 reads TGTGCCAGCAGCGTAGGCGGAGCGGGGGCCCACAATGAGCAGTTCTTC.